This T cell receptor (beta chain) was recorded in a study of Tregs in tolerant kidney transplant recipients. Unstimulated regulatory T cells (CD4+CD25+CD127-), CD4+CD25- non-regulatory cells, CD4 and CD8 cells were FACS-sorted from thawed PBMCs. Clones were read by immunoSEQ multiplex PCR, and TCRdb kept only the in-frame ones, dropping some. The repertoire includes around 230,000 clones, approximately 84% of them detected once, and 0.5% to 0.65% sits in the top ten. The J segment lost 2 bases and the V segment lost 7 bases, leaving 16 bases of the junction unmatched. The germline V gene encodes CDR1 SQVTM and CDR2 ANQGSEA. The CDR3 is made up of 17 amino acids.

Sample: CD4+ T cells from blood. This chain links TRBV29-1 with TRBJ2-1; 8 bases map to TRBD2. The TCR originated in a human donor in good health. The DNA for the CDR3 is TGCAGCGGGCGCGCCCCCGGCGGCGGGAGGCCCTACAATGAGCAGTTCTTC. Translated, it gives CSGRAPGGGRPYNEQFF.